This T cell receptor (beta chain) was sequenced in a study of regulatory T cells in long-lasting Graves disease. The CDR3 is 14 amino acids. Germline V lookup: CDR1 MGHRA, CDR2 YSYEKL. Trimming stripped 1 base from V and 2 bases from J, with 9 bases between. With respect to this clonotype: Its specificity is not known.

Time point denoted: newly diagnosed GD, antithyroid drugs for less than 3 months. RNA from PBMCs was the source of the TCR library. Arm-PCR of CDR3 regions with iRepertoire HTBI primers generated TCR beta libraries. How the authors handled the data: Samples collectively showed fewer than 80 TRBV and about 15 TRBJ segments. TCRdb analysed the multiplex PCR reads with MiXCR anew, one entry per CDR3 protein. The V and J calls here are based on TCRdb, not the publication. Altogether about 620,000 distinct CDR3 sequences are present, around 15% being singletons, with the ten largest covering under 20%. Study findings and constraints: Newly diagnosed disease favored TRBV20-1 and TRBJ2-1 over persistent disease.

A further study also used this sample, focusing on T cells in Graves' hyperthyroidism and ophthalmopathy. Per that study: Criteria for exclusion of patients were uncontrolled infection, other autoimmune disease, pregnancy or lactation. The HTBI primer set drove a first-round RT-PCR of the TCR CDR3.

The sequence came from a woman between 25 and 40 years old with Graves disease. Specimen: peripheral blood mononuclear cells (PBMCs), collected at new diagnosis, from a patient treated with antithyroid drugs. The chain carries TRBV4-1 and TRBJ2-7; unclear D gene. CDR3 protein: CASSQVVATYEQYF. The CDR3 bases are TGCGCCAGCAGCCAAGTTGTGGCTACCTACGAGCAGTACTTC.